This T cell receptor beta chain comes out of a study of sequential checkpoint blockade in melanoma. The CDR3 spans 14 residues. The V segment lost 7 bases and the J segment 3 bases; nucleotides outside the gene matches: 3. CDR1 is MNHGY and CDR2 is SAAAGT in the germline V gene. Here immunoSEQ multiplex PCR was the method, and the copy in TCRdb shows in-frame clones only, minus some. The sample consists of 7,500 to 10,000 clones, roughly 75% of them appearing once. Treatment indicated: randomized to nivolumab then ipilimumab (arm A) or the reverse (arm B). This clone was found a few times. J is TRBJ2-1 and V is TRBV6-8, with 10 positions matching TRBD2. This sample comprised CD8+ T cells sorted from blood (inferred from file names), obtained from a patient given nivolumab and ipilimumab in sequence. The source of this sequence is a human donor with melanoma. The chain's CDR3 is CASTTSGNYNEQFF. The DNA for the CDR3 is TGTGCCAGCACTACTAGCGGGAACTACAATGAGCAGTTCTTC.